The rows below give T cell receptor beta chains drawn from one sample of a study of OX40 agonist ivuxolimab in advanced cancers. TCRdb's table, derived via immunoSEQ multiplex PCR, lists solely in-frame clones and lacks some. The repertoire includes about 59,000 clones, roughly 90% of them detected once, and 23% sits in the top ten. The sequencing used CD4+ or CD8+ T cells sorted from blood, collected in a trial of the OX40 agonist ivuxolimab. The receptor set was obtained from an adult with an advanced solid tumor such as melanoma, head and neck, liver or kidney cancer. Each CDR3 is given with its conserved first and last residue. Each record gives: V gene, clone size, D gene, J gene, CDR3 protein, CDR3 DNA. D genes are given only for firm matches. Rows give clone size only sometimes, using once, few, many, or a class for an expanded clone.

>TRBV6-6|once|-|TRBJ1-2
CASWRPPYGYTF
TGTGCCAGCTGGCGACCACCTTATGGCTACACCTTC
>TRBV28|-|TRBD2|TRBJ2-3
CASSVTSLTDTQYF
TGTGCCAGCAGTGTGACTAGCTTAACAGATACGCAGTATTTT
>TRBV9|-|TRBD2|TRBJ2-1
CASSVSGGNYNEQFF
TGTGCCAGCAGCGTATCGGGGGGTAACTACAATGAGCAGTTCTTC
>TRBV9|-|-|TRBJ2-3
CASSVGSLDTQYF
TGTGCCAGCAGCGTAGGGAGTTTAGATACGCAGTATTTT
>TRBV21-1|-|-|TRBJ2-3
CASSKGTDTQYF
TGTGCCAGCAGCAAAGGTACAGATACGCAGTATTTT
>TRBV7-9|-|-|TRBJ1-6
CASSIMRTLRNSPLHF
TGTGCCAGCAGCATCATGAGGACTCTCCGTAATTCACCCCTCCACTTT
>TRBV7-2|once|-|TRBJ2-5
CASSTVTVQETQYF
TGTGCCAGCAGCACAGTAACAGTCCAAGAGACCCAGTACTTC
>TRBV6-1|-|-|TRBJ2-1
CASNRASRNYEQFF
TGTGCCAGCAACCGGGCCTCACGGAACTATGAGCAGTTCTTC
>TRBV7-9|-|-|TRBJ2-7
CASSQGTDEQYF
TGTGCCAGCAGCCAAGGGACTGACGAGCAGTACTTC
>TRBV11-1|-|-|TRBJ1-2
CASSLVGYHYGYTF
TGTGCCAGCAGCTTAGTGGGCTACCACTATGGCTACACCTTC
>TRBV7-8|-|-|TRBJ1-2
CASSSFSSVGGYTF
TGTGCCAGCAGCTCATTTAGCTCAGTTGGTGGCTACACCTTC
>TRBV30|-|TRBD1|TRBJ1-1
CAWSVSSGGTEAFF
TGTGCCTGGAGTGTAAGTTCAGGGGGCACTGAAGCTTTCTTT
>TRBV30|-|TRBD1|TRBJ1-5
CAWSGGQGNQPQHF
TGTGCCTGGAGCGGGGGACAGGGGAATCAGCCCCAGCATTTT
>TRBV2|-|TRBD2|TRBJ2-1
CASSEVTSSYNEQFF
TGTGCCAGCAGTGAGGTGACTAGCAGTTACAATGAGCAGTTCTTC
>TRBV19|once|-|TRBJ1-2
CASSIFGRGATF
-
>TRBV9|-|TRBD1|TRBJ2-2
CASSAGTGGRRELFF
TGTGCCAGCAGCGCCGGGACAGGGGGTCGTAGGGAGCTGTTTTTT
>TRBV5-1|-|-|TRBJ2-1
CASSLDWGPYNEQFF
TGCGCCAGCAGCTTGGATTGGGGTCCCTACAATGAGCAGTTCTTC